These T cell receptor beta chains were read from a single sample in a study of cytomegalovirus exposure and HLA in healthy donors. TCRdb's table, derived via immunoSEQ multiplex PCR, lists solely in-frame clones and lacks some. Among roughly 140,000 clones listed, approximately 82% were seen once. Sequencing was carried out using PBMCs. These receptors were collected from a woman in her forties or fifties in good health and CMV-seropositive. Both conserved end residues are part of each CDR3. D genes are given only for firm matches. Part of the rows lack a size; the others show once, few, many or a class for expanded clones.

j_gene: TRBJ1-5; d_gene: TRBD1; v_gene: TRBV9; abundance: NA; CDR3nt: TGTGCCAGCAGCGTGACAGGGATTAGCAATCAGCCCCAGCATTTT; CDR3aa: CASSVTGISNQPQHF
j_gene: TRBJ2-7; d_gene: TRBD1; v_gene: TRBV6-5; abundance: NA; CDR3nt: TGTGCCAGCTCACAGGACAGGGAAGTCTCCTACGAGCAGTACTTC; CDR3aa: CASSQDREVSYEQYF
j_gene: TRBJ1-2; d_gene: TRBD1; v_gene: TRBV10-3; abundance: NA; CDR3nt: TGTGCCATCAGGGTTGTGGGCCCGGGACAGGCCCCGTTCCGAAGATATGGCTACACCTTC; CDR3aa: CAIRVVGPGQAPFRRYGYTF
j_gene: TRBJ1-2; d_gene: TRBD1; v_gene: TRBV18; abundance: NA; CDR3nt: TGTGCCAGCTCACCGAAACAGGGGGCGCCTGGCTACACCTTC; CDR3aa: CASSPKQGAPGYTF
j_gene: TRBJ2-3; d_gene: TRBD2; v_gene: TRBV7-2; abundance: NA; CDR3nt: TGTGCCAGCAGCCTCACTAGCGGGCTTAGCACAGATACGCAGTATTTT; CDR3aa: CASSLTSGLSTDTQYF
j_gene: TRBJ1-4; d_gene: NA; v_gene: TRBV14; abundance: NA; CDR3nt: TGTGCCAGCAGCCAATTTAGCCCTAATGAAAAACTGTTTTTT; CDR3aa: CASSQFSPNEKLFF
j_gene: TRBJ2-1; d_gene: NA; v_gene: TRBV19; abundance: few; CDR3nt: TGTGCCAGTAGTCAGGACCCCTACCGAGGGGAGGCCTACAATGAGCAGTTCTTC; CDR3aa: CASSQDPYRGEAYNEQFF
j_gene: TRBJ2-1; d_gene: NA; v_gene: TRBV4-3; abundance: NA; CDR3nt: TGCGCCAGCAGCCAAGCCAGGGGACTAAACTACAATGAGCAGTTCTTC; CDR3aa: CASSQARGLNYNEQFF
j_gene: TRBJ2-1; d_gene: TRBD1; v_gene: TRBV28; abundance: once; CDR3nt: TGTGCCAGCACTGGGCAGGGGGTATACAATGAGCAGTTCTTC; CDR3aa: CASTGQGVYNEQFF
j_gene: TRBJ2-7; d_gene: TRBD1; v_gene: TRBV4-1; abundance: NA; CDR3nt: TGCGCCAGCAGCCCGGACAGGGTCGAAGACGAGCAGTACTTC; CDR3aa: CASSPDRVEDEQYF
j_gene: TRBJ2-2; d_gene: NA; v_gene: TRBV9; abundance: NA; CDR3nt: TGTGCCAGCAGCGTAGAGCGCGGGGAGCTGTTTTTT; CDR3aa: CASSVERGELFF
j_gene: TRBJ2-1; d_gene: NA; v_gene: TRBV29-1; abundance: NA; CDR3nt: TGCAGCGTTGAAGATGTAGGGGGGGCCTACAATGAGCAGTTCTTC; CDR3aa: CSVEDVGGAYNEQFF
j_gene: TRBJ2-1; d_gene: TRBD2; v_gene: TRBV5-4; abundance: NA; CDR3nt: TGTGCCAGCAGCCCTCTAGCGGGAGACTACAATGAGCAGTTCTTC; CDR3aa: CASSPLAGDYNEQFF
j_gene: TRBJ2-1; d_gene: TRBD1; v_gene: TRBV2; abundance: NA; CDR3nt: TGTGCCAGCCTGGACAGGCGCACCTACAATGAGCAGTTCTTC; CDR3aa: CASLDRRTYNEQFF
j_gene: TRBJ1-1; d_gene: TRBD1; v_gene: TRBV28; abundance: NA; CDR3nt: TGTGCCAGCACCGAACGCCGACAGGGGCAGGGAGCTTTCTTT; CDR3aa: CASTERRQGQGAFF
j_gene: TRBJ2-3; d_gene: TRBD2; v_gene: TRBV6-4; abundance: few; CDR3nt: TGTGCCAGCAGTACCGCGGGGGGCACAGATACGCAGTATTTT; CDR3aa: CASSTAGGTDTQYF
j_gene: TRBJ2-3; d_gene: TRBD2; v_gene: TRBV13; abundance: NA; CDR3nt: TGTGCCAGCAGCTTGACTAGCGGGGATACGCAGTATTTT; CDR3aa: CASSLTSGDTQYF
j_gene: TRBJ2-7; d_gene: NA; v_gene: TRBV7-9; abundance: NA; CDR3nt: TGTGCCAGCACCGCGGAGGTTGCCTCCTACGAGCAGTACTTC; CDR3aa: CASTAEVASYEQYF
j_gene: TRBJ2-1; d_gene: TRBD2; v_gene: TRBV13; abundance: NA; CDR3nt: TGTGCCAGCAGCTCAAGCCGGGGGGGCCACAATGAGCAGTTCTTC; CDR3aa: CASSSSRGGHNEQFF
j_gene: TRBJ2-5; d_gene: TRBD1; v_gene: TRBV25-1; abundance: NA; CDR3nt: TGTGCCAGCAGTGAGGGGGACAGGCGGCAAGAGACCCAGTACTTC; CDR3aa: CASSEGDRRQETQYF
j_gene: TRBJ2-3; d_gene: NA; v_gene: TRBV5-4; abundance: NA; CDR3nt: TGTGCCAGCAGCCTACCAGGTGGGAGACGCACAGATACGCAGTATTTT; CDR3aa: CASSLPGGRRTDTQYF
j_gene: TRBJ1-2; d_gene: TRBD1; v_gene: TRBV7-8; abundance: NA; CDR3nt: TGTGCCAGCAGCTTAGAGGGACAGACCTTCTATGGCTACACCTTC; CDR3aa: CASSLEGQTFYGYTF